This T cell receptor (beta chain) was profiled in a study of blood T cell repertoires in COVID-19. As for the study in general: There were acute and convalescent COVID-19 samples, and they came from the United States, Italy and Spain.

Trimming stripped 1 base from V and 2 bases from J, with 11 bases between. The CDR3 totals 15 residues. The V gene's germline CDR1 is SGHNT and CDR2 YENEEA. As originally analysed: Nucleated cell number was recorded as an estimate derived from reference gene primer amplification. Produced via immunoSEQ multiplex PCR; TCRdb's table is partial and in-frame only. From that table come the V and J calls and clone size; the DNA was used to work out D and trimming. Of under 150,000 clones listed, about 88% are singletons. The specimen sequenced was peripheral blood. This sequence was found in a woman aged 70-85 years who had recovered from COVID-19. The rearrangement uses TRBV11-3 and TRBJ2-5; D uncertain. CDR3 in amino acids: CASSLAWHLQETQYF. Here the CDR3 DNA reads TGTGCCAGCAGCTTAGCTTGGCATTTACAAGAGACCCAGTACTTC.